Below, 13 T cell receptor beta chains from the same sample are listed, as sequenced in a study of OX40 agonist ivuxolimab in advanced cancers. Library creation used the immunoSEQ multiplex PCR assay. TCRdb holds this immuneACCESS table with in-frame rearrangements only. Some clones are missing; in checked studies, unresolved V genes explain under half, and the rest has no known cause. Across this sample there are almost 85,000 clones, with 75% to 90% seen only once. The ten biggest clones cover under 0.25% of the sample. The sample consisted of CD4+ or CD8+ T cells sorted from blood, taken in a trial of the OX40 agonist ivuxolimab. The receptors were sampled from an adult with an advanced solid tumor such as melanoma, head and neck, liver or kidney cancer.

This rearrangement joins TRBV7-9 to TRBJ1-1; weak D call: TRBD1 (6 bases). The CDR3 sequence is 17 residues long. CDR1 and CDR2 (germline): SEHNR, FQNEAQ (reference sequence). The V gene lost 0 bases and the J gene lost 1 base, with 15 bases spanning the gap. The CDR3 loop is CASSLAPSGTPNTEAFF. The CDR3 DNA is TGTGCCAGCAGCTTAGCTCCCTCCGGGACACCGAACACTGAAGCTTTCTTT.

V and J are TRBV7-9 and TRBJ2-2; 10 nucleotides align to TRBD2. J gave up 5 bases and V 5 bases, and 5 bases lay outside the gene matches. The CDR3 covers 15 residues. Germline V CDR1 and CDR2: SEHNR, FQNEAQ (reference sequence). For the CDR3, the DNA is TGTGCCAGCAGCATTAGCGGGGGGAAAACCGGGGAGCTGTTTTTT. Amino acids: CASSISGGKTGELFF. Variable domain in full (rest from reference TRBV7-9 and TRBJ2-2): DTGVSQNPRHKITKRGQNVTFRCDPISEHNRLYWYRQTLGQGPEFLTYFQNEAQLEKSRLLSDRFSAERPKGSFSTLEIQRTEQGDSAMYLCASSISGGKTGELFFGEGSRLTVL.

This rearrangement joins TRBV7-2 to TRBJ2-7, with no clear D. The CDR3 runs to 18 residues. Germline V gene data show CDR1 as SGHTA and CDR2 as FQGNSA. Deletions cut 2 bases from V and 3 bases from J, with 23 bases between. The CDR3 loop reads CASSLNLGAGHTYYEQYF. The CDR3 coding sequence is TGTGCCAGCAGCTTAAACTTGGGTGCCGGGCACACCTACTACGAGCAGTACTTC.

The V gene is TRBV25-1, the J gene TRBJ2-2; D gene unclear. Germline CDR1 is MGHDK and CDR2 is SYGVNS. This CDR3 region has 12 residues. The ends were cut back, 5 bases at V and 4 bases at J, with 5 bases in the middle. CDR3 in amino acids: CASSKSTGELFF. The CDR3 DNA sequence: TGTGCCAGCAGTAAGTCCACCGGGGAGCTGTTTTTT.

This chain connects TRBV6-6 to TRBJ1-1; no reliable D call. With 0 bases removed from V and 0 bases from J, the gap between germline ends came to 8 bases. Germline V gene data show CDR1 as MNHNY and CDR2 as SVGAGI (reference sequence). The CDR3 spans 15 residues. Here the CDR3 DNA reads TGTGCCAGCAGTTACTCAGGACTCATGAACACTGAAGCTTTCTTT. Translated, it gives CASSYSGLMNTEAFF.

V and J are TRBV11-2 and TRBJ2-1, with 9 bases matching TRBD2. The V segment lost 3 bases and the J segment 7 bases; nucleotides outside the gene matches: 7. This CDR3 comprises 15 residues. Germline V CDR1 and CDR2: SGHAT, FQNNGV. The CDR3 region is CASSFVGAGGNEQFF. The DNA for the CDR3 is TGTGCCAGCAGCTTCGTGGGTGCGGGAGGGAATGAGCAGTTCTTC.

This clone was found once. The J gene is TRBJ1-2, the V gene TRBV4-2, with 7 bases matching TRBD1. CDR3 length: 16 residues. The V and J ends lost 1 base and 2 bases, in that order; junction bases with no gene match: 7. Germline-derived CDR1 and CDR2 are LGHNA and YNFKEQ. CDR3 DNA sequence: TGTGCCAGCAGCCAAGGCGAGGGGGCCTCAAACTATGGCTACACCTTC. Translating it yields CASSQGEGASNYGYTF.

CDR3 coding DNA: TGTGCCAGCAGCCCCCGGGCATCTGGGGCCAACGTCCTGACTTTC. Protein product: CASSPRASGANVLTF. This sequence joins TRBV7-9 and TRBJ2-6, with D hard to call. Germline V gives CDR1 SEHNR, CDR2 FQNEAQ (reference sequence). V lost 5 bases, J lost 1 base, and 9 bases lay in between. The CDR3 extends over 15 amino acids.

The chain is built from TRBV5-1 and TRBJ2-3, with 13 bases identical to TRBD2. This CDR3 spans 15 amino acids. Germline lookup yields CDR1 SGHRS and CDR2 YFSETQ. V lost 6 bases, J lost 0 bases, and 1 base stayed unmatched. The CDR3, as DNA: TGCGCCAGCAAGGGACTAGCGGGAAGCACAGATACGCAGTATTTT. Translation: CASKGLAGSTDTQYF.

The chain couples TRBV9 to TRBJ2-2; no definite D call. The CDR3 is made up of 13 amino acids. V shed 0 bases and J shed 3 bases, with 3 bases lying between them. CDR1 is SGDLS and CDR2 is YYNGEE in the germline V gene. In DNA form, the CDR3 reads TGTGCCAGCAGCGTAGGGGACACCGGGGAGCTGTTTTTT. This sequence encodes CASSVGDTGELFF.

The chain is built from TRBV2 and TRBJ1-2; D is perhaps TRBD1 (6 bases). In germline, CDR1 is SNHLY, CDR2 FYNNEI. This CDR3 comprises 14 residues. V was shortened by 5 bases and J by 1 base, with 11 bases between the two germline ends. This CDR3 reads CASSSGTINYGYTF. CDR3 coding DNA: TGTGCCAGCAGTTCCGGGACAATTAACTATGGCTACACCTTC.

The V call is TRBV5-4, the J call TRBJ2-7, with 7 bases identical to TRBD2. The J segment lost 0 bases and the V segment lost 2 bases, leaving 5 bases of the junction unmatched. Germline V CDR1 and CDR2: SGHNT, YYREEE (reference sequence). The CDR3 spans 15 residues. CDR3 nucleotides: TGTGCCAGCAGCTTACCAAGCGGGGCCTCCTACGAGCAGTACTTC. This codes for CASSLPSGASYEQYF.

This clone showed up just once. This chain connects TRBV10-3 to TRBJ2-6; D possibly matches TRBD1 or TRBD2 (5 bases each). Germline lookup yields CDR1 ENHRY and CDR2 SYGVKD. With 3 bases removed from V and 1 base from J, the gap between germline ends came to 19 bases. The length of the CDR3 is 19 residues. DNA for the CDR3: TGTGCCATCAGTGACCCGGGGCGCGCCTCGAAATCTGGGGCCAACGTCCTGACTTTC. Translation gives CAISDPGRASKSGANVLTF.